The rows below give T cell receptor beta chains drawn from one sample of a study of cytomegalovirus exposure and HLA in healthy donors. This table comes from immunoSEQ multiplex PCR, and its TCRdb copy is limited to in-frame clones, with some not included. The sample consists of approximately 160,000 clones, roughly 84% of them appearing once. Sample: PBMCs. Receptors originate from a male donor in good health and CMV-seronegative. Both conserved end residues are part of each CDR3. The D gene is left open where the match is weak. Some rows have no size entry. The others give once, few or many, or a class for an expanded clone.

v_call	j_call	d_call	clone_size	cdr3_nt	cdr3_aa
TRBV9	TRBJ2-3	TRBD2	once	TGTGCCAGCAGCGTAGGTCAGACTAGCGGTAGCACAGATACGCAGTATTTT	CASSVGQTSGSTDTQYF
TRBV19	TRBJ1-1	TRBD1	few	TGTGCCAGTAGTCTGGGACAGGGGAACACTGAAGCTTTCTTT	CASSLGQGNTEAFF
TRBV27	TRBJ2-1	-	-	TGTGCCAGCAGTTCCCCCCTAGCGCGCCCCTACAATGAGCAGTTCTTC	CASSSPLARPYNEQFF
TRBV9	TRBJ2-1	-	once	TGTGCCAGCAGCGCAGGACTCGTTAGGGATGAGCAGTTCTTC	CASSAGLVRDEQFF
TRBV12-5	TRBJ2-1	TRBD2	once	TGTGCTAGTGGTTTGGTACCGTCGGGAGGCTCCTACAATGAGCAGTTCTTC	CASGLVPSGGSYNEQFF
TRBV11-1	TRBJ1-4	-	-	TGTGCCAGTAAGCAGGGTCAGAAGGATGAAAAACTGTTTTTT	CASKQGQKDEKLFF
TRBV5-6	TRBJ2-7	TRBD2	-	TGTGCCAGCAGCCTACAGACTAGCGGGGGGGCCTACGAGCAGTACTTC	CASSLQTSGGAYEQYF
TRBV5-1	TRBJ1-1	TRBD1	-	TGCGCCAGCAGCTTGGAAGGTGGTCCGGGACAGGGGACTGAAGCTTTCTTT	CASSLEGGPGQGTEAFF
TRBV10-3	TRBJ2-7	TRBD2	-	TGTGCCATCAGTGGGACTAGCGGTACCTACGAGCAGTACTTC	CAISGTSGTYEQYF
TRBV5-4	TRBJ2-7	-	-	TGTGCCAGCAGCAGCGGCAGCGGGACAAAAATAGGCGAGCAGTACTTC	CASSSGSGTKIGEQYF
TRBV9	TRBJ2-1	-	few	TGTGCCAGCAGCGAGAGGCCTTGGTTGAACCAGTTCTTC	CASSERPWLNQFF
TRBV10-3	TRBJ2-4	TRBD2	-	TGTGCCATCAGTGAGAGGGGACTAGCGGGAGGAGCAGAATTAGCCAAAAACATTCAGTACTTC	CAISERGLAGGAELAKNIQYF
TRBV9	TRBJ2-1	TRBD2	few	TGTGCCAGCAGCGGGGATAGCGGGGCCCTTTTGAATGAGCAGTTCTTC	CASSGDSGALLNEQFF
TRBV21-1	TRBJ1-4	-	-	TGTGCCAGCAGGACTAATCCGGGACAGGGAAATGAAAAACTGTTTTTT	CASRTNPGQGNEKLFF
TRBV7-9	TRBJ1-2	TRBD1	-	TGTGCCAGCAGCTTCGGACAGGGAAACTATGGCTACACCTTC	CASSFGQGNYGYTF
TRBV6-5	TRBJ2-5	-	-	TGTGCCAGCAGCCCGACTAATCGGATCCGGGAGACCCAGTACTTC	CASSPTNRIRETQYF
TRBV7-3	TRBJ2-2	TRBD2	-	TGTTCCAGCAGCTTAGGGCCACCTGGCGGGAGTTCCGGGGAGCTGTTTTTT	CSSSLGPPGGSSGELFF
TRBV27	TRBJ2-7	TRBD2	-	TGTGCCAGCAGTGGACTAGCGGGCGCCCCCTACGAGCAGTACTTC	CASSGLAGAPYEQYF
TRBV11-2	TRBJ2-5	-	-	TGTGCCAGCAGCTTAGGGGGGACTTTTCAAGAGACCCAGTACTTC	CASSLGGTFQETQYF
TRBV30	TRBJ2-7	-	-	TGTGCCTGGAGGGCCAGGGCAGTCGAGCAGTACTTC	CAWRARAVEQYF
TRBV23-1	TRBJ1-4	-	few	TGCGCCAGCAGTCACAGGGGACCGGAAAAACTGTTTTTT	CASSHRGPEKLFF
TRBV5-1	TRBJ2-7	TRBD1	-	TGCGCCAGCAGCGAAGGGACAGGGGGGGACGAGCAGTACTTC	CASSEGTGGDEQYF
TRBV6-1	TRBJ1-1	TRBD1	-	TGTGCCAGCAGAAAACAGGGGGCGAACTTCCCTGAAGCTTTCTTT	CASRKQGANFPEAFF
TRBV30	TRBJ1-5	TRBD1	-	TGTGCCTGGAGCCTCCGGGACAGGGGGCCGGGACAGCCCCAGCATTTT	CAWSLRDRGPGQPQHF
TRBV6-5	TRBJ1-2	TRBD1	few	TGTGCCAGCAGTTACACGACGACAGGGGGAGGCTACACCTTC	CASSYTTTGGGYTF
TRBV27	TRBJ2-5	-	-	TGTGCCAGCAGTCCCGGACTCGGGAGAGAGACCCAGTACTTC	CASSPGLGRETQYF
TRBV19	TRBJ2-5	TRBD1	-	TGTGCCAGTCGAGTGTTAGGCCAGGGGGCAGAGACCCAGTACTTC	CASRVLGQGAETQYF
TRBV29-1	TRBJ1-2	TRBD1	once	TGCAGCGTTGAAGGACAGGGGAAAGACTATGGCTACACCTTC	CSVEGQGKDYGYTF
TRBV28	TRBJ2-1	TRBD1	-	TGTGCCAGCAGGAACCGACGGGACAGGGTTGACAATGAGCAGTTCTTC	CASRNRRDRVDNEQFF
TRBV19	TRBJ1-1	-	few	TGTGCCAGTAGGGCAGGAAACACTGAAGCTTTCTTT	CASRAGNTEAFF
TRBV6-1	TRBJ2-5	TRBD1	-	TGTGCCAGCAGTGAAGAGTGGGGGACAGGGGTCGGAGAGACCCAGTACTTC	CASSEEWGTGVGETQYF
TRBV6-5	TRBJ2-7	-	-	TGTGCCAGCAGTTACAATGGGGGGGACAGGGAGCAGTACTTC	CASSYNGGDREQYF
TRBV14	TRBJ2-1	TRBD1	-	TGTGCCAGCAGCGACCTGGACAGGTTGGGTGGTGAGCAGTTCTTC	CASSDLDRLGGEQFF
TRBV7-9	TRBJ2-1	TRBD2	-	TGTGCCAGCAGAGCACTAGCGGACCCCTTGAATGAGCAGTTCTTC	CASRALADPLNEQFF
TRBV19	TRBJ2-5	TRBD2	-	TGTGCCAGTAGTATTCTCGCGGGGGTCCAAGAGACCCAGTACTTC	CASSILAGVQETQYF
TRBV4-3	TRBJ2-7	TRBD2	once	TGCGCCAGCAGCCAAGGGACTAGCGGCTACGAGCAGTACTTC	CASSQGTSGYEQYF
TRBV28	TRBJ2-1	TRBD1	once	TGTGCCAGCTTCACGGGACAGTCCTACAATGAGCAGTTCTTC	CASFTGQSYNEQFF
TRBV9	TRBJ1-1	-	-	TGTGCCAGCAGCGGAAACCCACAAATGAACACTGAAGCTTTCTTT	CASSGNPQMNTEAFF
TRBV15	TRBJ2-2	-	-	TGTGCCACCAGCAGACAACGACAGGAAAACACCGGGGAGCTGTTTTTT	CATSRQRQENTGELFF
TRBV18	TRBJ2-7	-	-	TGTGCCAGCTCACCGGAAGGGCTAGCGTACACCTCCTACGAGCAGTACTTC	CASSPEGLAYTSYEQYF
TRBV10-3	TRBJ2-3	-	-	TGTGCCATCAGTGAGAACAGGGTGGATACGCAGTATTTT	CAISENRVDTQYF
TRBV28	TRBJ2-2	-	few	TGTGCCAGCAGTTTCCCCAGCGGAGCGAACACCGGGGAGCTGTTTTTT	CASSFPSGANTGELFF
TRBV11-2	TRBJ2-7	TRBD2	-	TGTGCCAGCAGCTTAGTTCCCAGCGGGAGATTTGACGAGCAGTACTTC	CASSLVPSGRFDEQYF
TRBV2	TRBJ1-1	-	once	TGTGCCAGCAGTGTCCAGATGAACACTGAAGCTTTCTTT	CASSVQMNTEAFF
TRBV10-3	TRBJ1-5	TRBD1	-	TGTGCCTCCAGCGTGGGACAGGGAAGCAATCAGCCCCAGCATTTT	CASSVGQGSNQPQHF
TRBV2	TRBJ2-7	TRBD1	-	TGTGCCAGCAGTGTGAACAGGGGGAGCTACGAGCAGTACTTC	CASSVNRGSYEQYF
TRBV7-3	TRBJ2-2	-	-	TGTGCCGCTAGGGGGGGCGGCACCGGGGAGCTGTTTTTT	CAARGGGTGELFF
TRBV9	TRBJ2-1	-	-	TGTGCCAGCAGCGCCGACCCTCCGCTAGGGGGAGGGAACAATGAGCAGTTCTTC	CASSADPPLGGGNNEQFF
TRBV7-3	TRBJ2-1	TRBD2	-	TGTGCCAGCAGCTTACTTAGCGGGCGAAGCTCCTACAATGAGCAGTTCTTC	CASSLLSGRSSYNEQFF
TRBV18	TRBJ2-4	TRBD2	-	TGTGCCAGCTCACCTCCGGGGGGACCGGAGGTTCAGTACTTC	CASSPPGGPEVQYF
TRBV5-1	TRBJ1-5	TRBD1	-	TGCGCCAGCAGCGCCACCGGGCCTGGGACAGCCGGGAGTCAGCCCCAGCATTTT	CASSATGPGTAGSQPQHF
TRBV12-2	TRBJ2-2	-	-	TGTGCAAGTCGCTTAGGGGGCGGGAGCGCCACCGGGGAGCTGTTTTTT	CASRLGGGSATGELFF
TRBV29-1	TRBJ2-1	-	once	TGCAGCGTTCCCCGGCGGATCTCCTACAATGAGCAGTTCTTC	CSVPRRISYNEQFF